The TCR beta chain described here comes from a study of T cell repertoires in cytomegalovirus infection. Study details: CMV infection and matching HLA type were both indicated by public TCR beta signatures.

A single record per CDR3 protein comes from TCRdb applying MiXCR to the reads. The table includes over 250,000 distinct CDR3 sequences, roughly 26% detected once. Study-level results: HLA-C-restricted, CMV-specific TCR beta clonotypes were dominant ex vivo. Accumulated public TCR beta family frequency recognized individuals carrying CMV together with the relevant HLA.

Only a few counts were recorded for this clonotype. The antigen is undetermined. Germline CDR1 is SNHLY and CDR2 is FYNNEI. The CDR3 is 14 amino acids. Trimming stripped 4 bases from V and 0 bases from J, with 8 bases between. The TCR sequence derives from a human donor in good health (CMV status not recorded). Some clones in this sample may be carry-over from other donors' samples. The sequenced sample was PBMCs. This chain links TRBV2 with TRBJ2-3; no clear D gene. The CDR3 DNA follows: TGTGCCAGCAGTGCCGACGGAAGCACAGATACGCAGTATTTT. Its translation is CASSADGSTDTQYF.